This TCR beta chain was sequenced for a study of regulatory T cells in long-lasting Graves disease. Study-level information: Graves' patients who were just diagnosed had used antithyroid drugs for under 3 months.

The time point was: newly diagnosed GD, antithyroid drugs for less than 3 months. From RNA extracted from PBMCs, the TCR library was made. According to the study, TCR beta libraries were built with iRepertoire HTBI primers and CDR3-region Arm-PCR. TCRdb passed the multiplex PCR reads through MiXCR, listing each CDR3 protein once. Among hundreds of thousands of distinct CDR3 sequences, 18% were seen once, and the ten largest hold roughly 40%. This clonotype was counted ten times or more. The target antigen is unknown. Study-level results: Patients with persistent disease shared 2,741 public clonotypes, outpacing the approximately 870 shared by new patients. Persistent disease preferred TRBV28, TRBJ1-2 and TRBJ2-5. Lower TCR diversity was seen in persistent Graves' patients than in newly diagnosed ones.

The CDR3 covers 15 residues. The J segment lost 0 bases and the V segment lost 7 bases, leaving 2 bases of the junction unmatched. Germline CDR1 reads SNHLY; CDR2 reads FYNNEI. The material was peripheral blood mononuclear cells (PBMCs), obtained at new diagnosis, from a patient treated with antithyroid drugs. V usage is TRBV2 and J usage is TRBJ2-3; 12 bases line up with TRBD2. This receptor was identified in a female donor with Graves disease. The CDR3 bases are TGTGCCAGCAAAGGGACTAGCGGGAGCACAGATACGCAGTATTTT. It encodes CASKGTSGSTDTQYF.